This passage covers 21 T cell receptor beta chains from one sample sequenced in a study of blood T cell repertoires in COVID-19. Here immunoSEQ multiplex PCR was the method, and the copy in TCRdb shows in-frame clones only, minus some. The sample lists over 45,000 clones, approximately 90% seen once, with 5% to 6.5% in the top ten. The sample was peripheral blood. These receptors originate from a man between 65 and 85 years old with acute or convalescent COVID-19.

V and J are TRBV9 and TRBJ1-2; D not certain. Per the germline V gene, CDR1 is SGDLS and CDR2 is YYNGEE. Deletions cut 3 bases from V and 8 bases from J, with 17 bases between. CDR3 size: 14 residues. The CDR3 nucleotides read TGTGCCAGCAGCGCACAAACGGACTTAAGGGGCTACACCTTC. The encoded protein is CASSAQTDLRGYTF.

The rearrangement uses TRBV28 and TRBJ1-2; a possible D gene is TRBD1 (6 bases). This CDR3 region has 15 residues. Between the trimmed V and J ends, which lost 3 bases and 3 bases, there was a span of 14 bases. Germline V gene sequence: CDR1 MDHEN, CDR2 SYDVKM. In nucleotides, the CDR3 is TGTGCCAGCAGTTTGGCGTTTGGGGGCTACTATGGCTACACCTTC. This sequence encodes CASSLAFGGYYGYTF.

This chain connects TRBV5-1 to TRBJ1-1; D is undetermined. Germline V gene sequence: CDR1 SGHRS, CDR2 YFSETQ. V lost 3 bases and J lost 0, with 9 bases in between. The CDR3 consists of 14 residues. CDR3 sequence (DNA): TGCGCCAGCAGCTCATTCGACTTGAACACTGAAGCTTTCTTT. This sequence encodes CASSSFDLNTEAFF.

The V and J genes are TRBV18 and TRBJ2-1, with 11 bases lining up with TRBD2. The V gene's germline CDR1 is KGHSH and CDR2 LQKENI. CDR3 length equals 18 residues. The ends lost 1 base at V and 4 bases at J; junction bases unmatched: 9. The CDR3 DNA follows: TGTGCCAGCTCACCACTCGCTAGCGGGGGGCTTCGGTACAATGAGCAGTTCTTC. Translation gives CASSPLASGGLRYNEQFF.

The genes are TRBV15 and TRBJ2-3, with D possibly being TRBD2 (5 bases). The CDR3 is 16 amino acids. V was pared by 0 bases and J by 6 bases, with 16 bases between. In germline, CDR1 is LNHNV, CDR2 YYDKDF (reference sequence). CDR3 sequence reads: CATSRELGRVGDTQYF. The CDR3 nucleotides are TGTGCCACCAGCAGAGAGCTTGGGCGGGTCGGGGATACGCAGTATTTT.

This sequence joins TRBV5-4 and TRBJ1-6, with 8 positions matching TRBD1. The CDR3 sequence is 14 residues long. Per the germline V gene, CDR1 is SGHNT and CDR2 is YYREEE (reference sequence). Germline trimming cut 4 bases from V and 8 bases from J; bases unmatched to any gene: 5. The CDR3 DNA reads as TGTGCCAGCAGCCGAGGACAGGGCGATTCACCCCTCCACTTT. Its protein is CASSRGQGDSPLHF.

V is TRBV19 and J is TRBJ1-5; TRBD1 matches at 7 bases. CDR3 length equals 16 residues. Unmatched junction bases numbered 11, after V lost 7 bases and J lost 2 bases. Germline-derived CDR1 and CDR2 are LNHDA and SQIVND (reference sequence). This chain's CDR3 is CASTAGRTGGNQPQHF. The CDR3 DNA reads TGTGCCAGTACCGCCGGTAGGACAGGAGGCAATCAGCCCCAGCATTTT. Full variable domain (missing parts from reference TRBV19 and TRBJ1-5): DGGITQSPKYLFRKEGQNVTLSCEQNLNHDAMYWYRQDPGQGLRLIYYSQIVNDFQKGDIAEGYSVSREKKESFPLTVTSAQKNPTAFYLCASTAGRTGGNQPQHFGDGTRLSIL.

This clone was seen just once. The CDR3 is CAARDRGVMRDTDTQYF. The DNA of the CDR3 is TGTGCCGCCCGGGACAGGGGTGTAATGCGGGACACAGATACGCAGTATTTT. J is TRBJ2-3 and V is TRBV30; TRBD1 matches at 10 bases. Looked up from germline, CDR1 is GTSNPN and CDR2 is SVGIG (reference sequence). The CDR3 consists of 17 residues. V shed 8 bases and J 2 bases; nucleotides not matched to a gene: 16.

The chain joins TRBV10-3 to TRBJ1-4; unclear D gene. The CDR3 is 13 residues long. V lost 6 bases, J lost 3 bases, and 8 bases lay in between. The germline gives CDR1 ENHRY, CDR2 SYGVKD. CDR3 DNA sequence: TGTGCCATCAGGGGAGCAGCTAATGAAAAACTGTTTTTT. This codes for CAIRGAANEKLFF.

The chain couples TRBV29-1 to TRBJ1-1; TRBD1 matches 7 bases. CDR3 length: 17 residues. Germline-derived CDR1 and CDR2 are SQVTM and ANQGSEA. V was clipped by 7 bases and J by 1 base; unmatched bases: 18. DNA of the CDR3: TGCAGCGCCTTCAGACAGGGCCCCCACAACCGGAACACTGAAGCTTTCTTT. It translates to CSAFRQGPHNRNTEAFF.

This clone has a handful of counts. The chain uses TRBV4-1 and TRBJ1-4; TRBD1 matches at 9 bases. The germline V gene has CDR1 MGHRA and CDR2 YSYEKL. J gave up 4 bases and V 2 bases, and 2 bases lay outside the gene matches. This CDR3 has 15 amino acids. Here the CDR3 reads CASSQRQGGNEKLFF. DNA for the CDR3: TGCGCCAGCAGCCAACGACAGGGGGGTAATGAAAAACTGTTTTTT.

This sequence joins TRBV7-3 and TRBJ2-2, with a weak D call TRBD2 (5 bases). The V gene's germline CDR1 is SGHTA and CDR2 FQGTGA. Trimming stripped 6 bases from V and 0 bases from J, with 8 bases between. The CDR3 extends over 14 amino acids. The CDR3 loop reads CASSEGTNTGELFF. As DNA, the CDR3 is TGTGCCAGCAGTGAGGGTACGAACACCGGGGAGCTGTTTTTT.

The rearrangement joins TRBV9 to TRBJ2-5, with 10 bases that match TRBD1. This CDR3 region has 15 residues. Germline values: CDR1 SGDLS, CDR2 YYNGEE. V shed 2 bases, J shed 1 base, and the junction held 2 bases outside the gene matches. CDR3 region: CASSVGTGAQETQYF. The CDR3 bases are TGTGCCAGCAGCGTCGGGACAGGGGCCCAAGAGACCCAGTACTTC.

V gene TRBV18 combines with J gene TRBJ2-3; the D gene is possibly TRBD1 (5 bases). CDR3 length equals 15 residues. Trimming took off 1 base at V and 1 base at J, with 9 bases between the two ends. The germline gives CDR1 KGHSH, CDR2 LQKENI. The chain's CDR3 is CASSPQGWGTDTQYF. The CDR3 DNA sequence: TGTGCCAGCTCACCACAGGGGTGGGGCACAGATACGCAGTATTTT.

This chain joins TRBV5-5 and TRBJ2-1, with 9 nucleotides matching TRBD1. The V gene end was trimmed by 4 bases and the J gene end by 3 bases; junction bases not matched to a gene: 2. This CDR3 contains 14 residues. The germline V gene encodes CDR1 SGHKS and CDR2 YYEKEE (reference sequence). CDR3 sequence reads: CASSADRGYNEQFF. The CDR3 coding sequence is TGTGCCAGCAGCGCGGACAGGGGCTACAATGAGCAGTTCTTC.

This sequence joins TRBV14 and TRBJ1-2; 7 bases align to TRBD1. The CDR3 loop spans 13 amino acids. The germline V gene has CDR1 SGHDN and CDR2 FVKESK. The V gene end was trimmed by 2 bases and the J gene end by 4 bases; junction bases not matched to a gene: 1. The DNA of the CDR3 is TGTGCCAGCAGCCAAACAGGGGTCTATGGCTACACCTTC. This encodes CASSQTGVYGYTF.

The chain joins TRBV29-1 to TRBJ2-4; no clear D. The V gene lost 2 bases and the J gene lost 2 bases, with 16 bases spanning the gap. Germline V CDR1 and CDR2: SQVTM, ANQGSEA. The CDR3 is 16 residues long. CDR3 loop: CSVERYSTSSKNIQYF. DNA for the CDR3: TGCAGCGTTGAAAGATACAGTACCTCCTCCAAAAACATTCAGTACTTC.

V usage is TRBV6-5 and J usage is TRBJ2-6, with D uncertain. CDR3 length: 13 amino acids. Trimming cost V 7 bases and J 4 bases, with 8 bases left between them. CDR1 is MNHEY, CDR2 SVGAGI, per germline. The chain's CDR3 is CASMLSGANVLTF. The CDR3 nucleotides read TGTGCCAGCATGTTGTCGGGGGCCAACGTCCTGACTTTC.

The chain recombines TRBV4-1 with TRBJ1-6; TRBD1 aligns across 9 bases. Trimming cost V 4 bases and J 9 bases; bases outside gene matches: 13. This CDR3 spans 17 amino acids. The germline gives CDR1 MGHRA, CDR2 YSYEKL. CDR3 nucleotide sequence: TGCGCCAGCAGCCCTGTCCCGGGACAGGGAGTTTTTTCACCCCTCCACTTT. It codes for CASSPVPGQGVFSPLHF.

This chain joins TRBV28 and TRBJ2-2; D call uncertain. The V end was cut by 2 bases, the J end by 4 bases, with 5 bases between. Germline CDR1 is MDHEN and CDR2 is SYDVKM. The CDR3 extends over 13 amino acids. The CDR3 DNA reads TGTGCCAGCAGTTTAACTTTCACCGGGGAGCTGTTTTTT. This sequence encodes CASSLTFTGELFF.

This chain uses TRBV9 with TRBJ1-6; TRBD1 matches 7 bases. Germline CDR1 is SGDLS and CDR2 is YYNGEE. The junction had 5 bases not matched to a gene; V was cut back by 0 bases and J by 2 bases. This CDR3 has 17 residues. In nucleotides, the CDR3 is TGTGCCAGCAGCGTAGAACAGGGGACGACCTATAATTCACCCCTCCACTTT. Protein: CASSVEQGTTYNSPLHF.